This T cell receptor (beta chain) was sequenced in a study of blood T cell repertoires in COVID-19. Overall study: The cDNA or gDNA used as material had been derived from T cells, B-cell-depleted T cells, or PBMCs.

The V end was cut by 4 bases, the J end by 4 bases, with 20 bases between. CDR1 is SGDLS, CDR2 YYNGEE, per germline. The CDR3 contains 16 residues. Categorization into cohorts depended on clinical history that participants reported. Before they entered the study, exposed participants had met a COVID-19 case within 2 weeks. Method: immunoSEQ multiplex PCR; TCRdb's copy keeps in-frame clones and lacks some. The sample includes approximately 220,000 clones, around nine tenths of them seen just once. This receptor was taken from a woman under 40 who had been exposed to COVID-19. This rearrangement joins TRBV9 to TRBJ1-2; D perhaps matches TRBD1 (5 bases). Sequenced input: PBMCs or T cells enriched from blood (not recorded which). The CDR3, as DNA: TGTGCCAGCAGCCCACGGAGGGAGGGGCAGAGCTATGGCTACACCTTC. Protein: CASSPRREGQSYGYTF.